A selection of T cell receptor beta chains follows, all from one sample in a study of blood T cells in healthy people across ages. TCRdb reanalysed the 5' RACE reads using MiXCR and keeps one entry per CDR3 protein. The data hold 1.5 million to 2 million distinct CDR3 sequences, with 28% observed a single time. The sample was blood. Receptors were obtained from a woman aged 25 to 39 in good health. Both conserved end residues are part of each CDR3. Each record gives: D gene, V gene, J gene, clone size, CDR3 DNA, CDR3 protein. The D gene is left open where the match is weak. Clone size is not always given. Where it is, it says once, few, many or a class for expanded clones.

>TRBD1|TRBV24-1|TRBJ2-3|few
TGTGCCACCAGCCCCGGGACAGGGAGGATAAATACGCAGTATTTT
CATSPGTGRINTQYF
>.|TRBV12-5|TRBJ1-6|few
TGTGCTAGTGGTTTGGTTTTGGGCAGGGGATCACCCCTCCACTTT
CASGLVLGRGSPLHF
>TRBD1|TRBV3-1|TRBJ1-1|.
TGTGCCAGCGGGGCAGGGGGATACACTGAAGCTTTCTTT
CASGAGGYTEAFF
>.|TRBV7-9|TRBJ1-2|.
TGTGCCGCCACCCCGGGGACCAACTATGGCTACACCTTC
CAATPGTNYGYTF
>.|TRBV10-3|TRBJ1-2|.
TGTGCCATCAGTGAGTCTGGGCCGGGGTTCGGCTATGGCTACACCTTC
CAISESGPGFGYGYTF
>.|TRBV18|TRBJ1-2|.
TGTGCCAGCTCAGACGACAGAGTCTATGGCTACACCTTC
CASSDDRVYGYTF
>.|TRBV2|TRBJ2-3|few
TGTGCCAGCAGTGGGGAAGCGGGAGATACGCAGTATTTT
CASSGEAGDTQYF
>TRBD2|TRBV10-2|TRBJ2-1|few
TGCGCCAGCAGTGAGACTAGCGGTAACTACAATGAGCAGTTCTTC
CASSETSGNYNEQFF
>TRBD2|TRBV7-9|TRBJ2-5|.
TGTGCCAGCAGCGCAACTAGCGGGTTTGAGACCCAGTACTTC
CASSATSGFETQYF
>.|TRBV12-3/TRBV12-4|TRBJ1-1|.
TGTGCCAGCAGTTCGAGGGCAGATGAAGCTTTCTTT
CASSSRADEAFF
>.|TRBV6-5|TRBJ2-1|few
TGTGCCAGCAGCCCCTCATCGGGGAACTACAATGAGCAGTTCTTC
CASSPSSGNYNEQFF
>.|TRBV9|TRBJ1-6|.
TGTGCCAGCAGCGTAGAGACCCTGGGATCACCCCTCCACTTT
CASSVETLGSPLHF
>TRBD1|TRBV6-5|TRBJ2-5|.
TGTACCAGCAGATCGACAGGGGATCAGGAAAAGACCCAGTACTTC
CTSRSTGDQEKTQYF
>TRBD2|TRBV2|TRBJ2-1|few
TGTGCCAGCAGTGTAACCGGGACTAGGTCCAATGAGCAGTTCTTC
CASSVTGTRSNEQFF
>.|TRBV29-1|TRBJ2-7|many
TGCAGCGGCGCATGGCAATCATACGAGCAGTACTTC
CSGAWQSYEQYF
>TRBD1|TRBV6-6|TRBJ1-5|few
TGTGCCAGCAGTTACTCCGGGACAGAGGTCAGGCCCCAGCCCCAGCATTTT
CASSYSGTEVRPQPQHF
>.|TRBV29-1|TRBJ2-7|.
TGCAGCGTTGGGGGTGCCGAGCAGTACTTC
CSVGGAEQYF
>.|TRBV21-1|TRBJ2-1|.
TGTGCCAGCAGCATTCCGGGACTAGCCCGTAATGAGCAGTTCTTC
CASSIPGLARNEQFF
>.|TRBV4-3|TRBJ2-1|.
TGCGCCAGCAGCCACGGAGGGGGAGGGTTCTACAATGAGCAGTTCTTC
CASSHGGGGFYNEQFF
>TRBD2|TRBV29-1|TRBJ2-1|few
TGCAGCTCCAGGGCCAGCGGGAGACGCGAGGAGCAGTTCTTC
CSSRASGRREEQFF
>.|TRBV4-1|TRBJ1-2|few
TGCGCCAGCAGCCAAGTCGGCGTAAGTGGCTACACCTTC
CASSQVGVSGYTF
>.|TRBV2|TRBJ1-4|few
TGTGCCAGCAGTGTGGAGGGTTTGCGGGAAAAACTGTTTTTT
CASSVEGLREKLFF
>TRBD1|TRBV2|TRBJ2-7|.
TGTGCCAGCAGACTGGGGACAGGGGAAGGGGAGCAGTACTTC
CASRLGTGEGEQYF
>TRBD2|TRBV12-3/TRBV12-4|TRBJ2-3|.
TGTGCCAGCAGTTCAATGGGACTAGTTACGCAGTATTTT
CASSSMGLVTQYF
>.|TRBV12-5|TRBJ2-1|.
TGTGCTAGTGGTTTAAATCGAGAGCAGTTCTTC
CASGLNREQFF
>.|TRBV6-1|TRBJ1-2|.
TGTGCCAGCAGGTTGGATACCCTGGGTGGCTACACCTTC
CASRLDTLGGYTF
>.|TRBV7-8|TRBJ1-2|.
TGTGCCAGCAGCTTAGAACGGGGGGCACCCTATGGCTACACCTTC
CASSLERGAPYGYTF